This record concerns one TCR beta chain sequence. What it binds is not known. Germline lookup yields CDR1 MNHEY and CDR2 SMNVEV (reference sequence). CDR3 size: 13 residues. Trimming cost V 6 bases and J 6 bases, with 13 bases left between them. Clones were sequenced by immunoSEQ multiplex PCR, and TCRdb holds only the in-frame ones, with some missing. The repertoire holds over 120,000 clones, about 95% seen once, with less than 2% in the top ten. The data originate from a study of cytomegalovirus exposure and HLA in healthy donors. Across the whole study: The roughly 110 validation repertoires were reported in a later analysis to have been generated on the same platform as the roughly 720 first-cohort repertoires.

General study points: It was confirmed in vitro that a few of the CMV-associated chains were specific for CMV antigens. The study designated roughly 160 TCR beta chains cytomegalovirus-associated. High specificity and sensitivity for cytomegalovirus status were reported for the classifier.

The sequenced sample consisted of PBMCs. The clonotype comes from a man aged 18 to 35 in good health and CMV-seropositive. The rearrangement uses TRBV27 and TRBJ2-3; possibly TRBD1 for D (5 bases). CDR3 sequence: CASRQEFPDTQYF. CDR3 nucleotide sequence: TGTGCCAGCAGACAGGAGTTCCCCGATACGCAGTATTTT.